Following are 21 T cell receptor beta chains from one sample sequenced in a study of sequential checkpoint blockade in melanoma. Profiling relied on immunoSEQ multiplex PCR, and the TCRdb table lists in-frame clones only, not all of them. In the table there are some 1,400 clones, just over 20% of which are singletons. Noted treatment: randomized to nivolumab then ipilimumab (arm A) or the reverse (arm B). The sample in question was tumor tissue (inferred from file names), obtained from a patient given nivolumab and ipilimumab in sequence. The origin of the receptors is a human donor with melanoma.

The chain links TRBV19 to TRBJ1-5; D might be TRBD1 (5 bases). V was cut by 5 bases and J by 6 bases, with 5 bases left in between. Germline-derived CDR1 and CDR2 are LNHDA and SQIVND (reference sequence). CDR3 length: 11 amino acids. The CDR3 loop reads CASSGGQPQHF. Written as DNA, the CDR3 is TGTGCCAGTAGTGGGGGTCAGCCCCAGCATTTT.

The rearrangement uses TRBV5-1 and TRBJ2-5; 9 bases agree with TRBD1. J was trimmed by 4 bases and V by 2 bases; bases with no gene match: 6. The CDR3 length is 15 residues. The V gene's germline CDR1 is SGHRS and CDR2 YFSETQ. The DNA for the CDR3 is TGCGCCAGCAGCTTAGGGGACAGGGATAGAGAGACCCAGTACTTC. Translation gives CASSLGDRDRETQYF.

This clone showed up just a few times. The chain joins TRBV6-8 to TRBJ2-2; no reliable D call. The CDR3 sequence is 16 residues long. The germline V gene encodes CDR1 MNHGY and CDR2 SAAAGT. Trimming shortened V by 4 bases and J by 3 bases, and 15 bases separated the two germline ends. CDR3 loop: CASSSERQDHTGELFF. The CDR3 DNA sequence: TGTGCCAGCAGTTCCGAACGTCAGGATCACACCGGGGAGCTGTTTTTT.

This clone was observed a few times. The rearrangement links TRBV30 to TRBJ1-2; D is uncertain. V lost 5 bases and J lost 6, with 10 bases in between. The germline gives CDR1 GTSNPN, CDR2 SVGIG (reference sequence). This CDR3 is 11 amino acids long. As DNA, the CDR3 is TGTGCCTGGCTTACCGGACATGGCTACACCTTC. Residues: CAWLTGHGYTF.

The rearrangement uses TRBV6-8 and TRBJ2-6; D ambiguous. The CDR3 spans 14 residues. The V end was cut by 6 bases, the J end by 0 bases, with 6 bases between. CDR1 is MNHGY and CDR2 is SAAAGT in the germline V gene. The CDR3 coding sequence is TGTGCCAGCAGGCAGAGCTCTGGGGCCAACGTCCTGACTTTC. Protein product: CASRQSSGANVLTF.

This CDR3 is CASSLGTAINEKLFF. The CDR3 bases are TGCGCCAGCAGCTTGGGCACAGCCATTAATGAAAAACTGTTTTTT. The chain uses TRBV5-1 and TRBJ1-4, with D unclear. Germline V gene data show CDR1 as SGHRS and CDR2 as YFSETQ. The CDR3 sequence is 15 residues long. V dropped 0 bases and J dropped 4 bases, with 10 bases sitting between them.

This clone was detected a few times. V usage is TRBV6-8 and J usage is TRBJ1-5; D is uncertain. Germline V gene data show CDR1 as MNHGY and CDR2 as SAAAGT. Trimming removed 0 bases from V and 2 bases from J, with 11 bases in between. The CDR3 contains 16 residues. The CDR3 nucleotides are TGTGCCAGCAGTTACTCGCGAGGCGGCGGCAATCAGCCCCAGCATTTT. Protein product: CASSYSRGGGNQPQHF.

This clone was counted only a few times. The chain combines TRBV7-1 with TRBJ2-7, with 7 bases aligning to TRBD2. TRBV7-1 counts as an open reading frame of uncertain function. CDR3 length equals 13 residues. The V and J ends lost 6 bases and 2 bases, in that order; junction bases with no gene match: 4. CDR3 nucleotides: TGTGCCAGCAGTCAGGCGGGGGCCTACGAGCAGTACTTC. This gives the protein CASSQAGAYEQYF.

Comments on this clone: This likely comes from a read error, as the CDR3 has no conserved phenylalanine or tryptophan at its end. It is unclear where the CDR3 begins or ends on the DNA, so no DNA is shown, and the CDR3 is as TCRdb lists it. The rearrangement joins TRBV22-1 to TRBJ1-2. TRBV22-1 is a known pseudogene. Inclusive of both ends, the CDR3 amounts to 16 amino acids. CDR3 amino acids: CPGRAPGSEKDLWLHL.

The genes are TRBV14 and TRBJ2-7; D gene ambiguous. Looked up from germline, CDR1 is SGHDN and CDR2 is FVKESK. The CDR3 is 16 residues long. The V gene lost 1 base and the J gene lost 0 bases, with 13 bases spanning the gap. CDR3 sequence (DNA): TGTGCCAGCAGCCAAGTTTACAGCGCAAGCTCCTACGAGCAGTACTTC. Residues: CASSQVYSASSYEQYF.

There are a few counts of this clone. V gene TRBV6-8 combines with J gene TRBJ1-1; 7 bases match TRBD1. Germline V gives CDR1 MNHGY, CDR2 SAAAGT. The V segment lost 5 bases and the J segment 4 bases; nucleotides outside the gene matches: 10. The CDR3 totals 15 residues. The CDR3 loop reads CASSVEGAGFTEAFF. The CDR3 bases are TGTGCCAGCAGTGTGGAGGGGGCTGGGTTCACTGAAGCTTTCTTT.

This clone was observed a handful of times. The chain couples TRBV29-1 to TRBJ1-1; D possibly corresponds to TRBD1 (6 bases). The V end lost 5 bases, the J end lost 8 bases, and 18 bases lay between the germline ends. Germline V CDR1 and CDR2: SQVTM, ANQGSEA. The length of the CDR3 is 13 residues. The CDR3 loop reads CSVSGVGGAEAFF. The CDR3 DNA reads TGCAGCGTTTCAGGGGTCGGGGGTGCAGAAGCTTTCTTT.

The table lists this clone with a few counts. The J gene is TRBJ2-5, the V gene TRBV6-8, with TRBD1 as a possible D gene (5 bases). Between the trimmed V and J ends, which lost 5 bases and 2 bases, there was a span of 9 bases. Per the germline V gene, CDR1 is MNHGY and CDR2 is SAAAGT. The CDR3 is made up of 13 amino acids. The CDR3 spells CASSQDNQETQYF. In nucleotides, the CDR3 is TGTGCCAGCAGTCAGGACAATCAAGAGACCCAGTACTTC.

The chain recombines TRBV15 with TRBJ1-4; D may be TRBD1 (6 bases). Trimming shortened V by 0 bases and J by 5 bases, and 7 bases separated the two germline ends. The CDR3 totals 14 residues. Germline CDR1 LNHNV, CDR2 YYDKDF (reference sequence). This chain's CDR3 is CATSRDQGNEKLFF. Here the CDR3 DNA reads TGTGCCACCAGCAGAGATCAGGGGAATGAAAAACTGTTTTTT.

The rearrangement joins TRBV11-3 to TRBJ1-5, with TRBD1 matching over 7 bases. Germline trimming cut 8 bases from V and 6 bases from J; bases unmatched to any gene: 10. Per the germline V gene, CDR1 is SGHNT and CDR2 is YENEEA. The CDR3 totals 14 residues. CDR3 protein: CASGGQDRGQPQHF. DNA of the CDR3: TGTGCCAGCGGCGGACAGGATCGCGGTCAGCCCCAGCATTTT. Variable domain in full (rest from reference TRBV11-3 and TRBJ1-5): EAGVVQSPRYKIIEKKQPVAFWCNPISGHNTLYWYLQNLGQGPELLIRYENEEAVDDSQLPKDRFSAERLKGVDSTLKIQPAELGDSAVYLCASGGQDRGQPQHFGDGTRLSIL.

This clone came up a few times. At one end the junction does not follow the germline gene, possibly because of a read error. This chain uses TRBV6-8 with TRBJ2-3, with 11 positions matching TRBD1. The CDR3 covers 19 residues. Germline-derived CDR1 and CDR2 are MNHGY and SAAAGT. The CDR3 DNA reads TGTGCCAGCAGTGACTCGACTTCTGGGACAGGGGGTATCCCAGATACGCAGTATTTT. This codes for CASSDSTSGTGGIPDTQYF.

This clone counts as medium-sized (0.01 to 0.1%). The chain carries TRBV11-3 and TRBJ2-7; D uncertain. The CDR3 consists of 15 residues. The V gene lost 2 bases and the J gene lost 1 base, with 12 bases spanning the gap. Germline CDR1 SGHNT, CDR2 YENEEA. CDR3 in amino acids: CASSLSVQSSYEQYF. In DNA form, the CDR3 reads TGTGCCAGCAGCTTATCCGTCCAATCATCCTACGAGCAGTACTTC.

The rearrangement uses TRBV6-8 and TRBJ2-2; 7 bases line up with TRBD2. The V segment lost 0 bases and the J segment 5 bases; nucleotides outside the gene matches: 6. Germline loops: CDR1 MNHGY, CDR2 SAAAGT. The CDR3 contains 16 residues. This chain's CDR3 is CASSYSGGGGTGELFF. DNA for the CDR3: TGTGCCAGCAGTTACTCAGGCGGGGGAGGGACCGGGGAGCTGTTTTTT.

By share, this clone counts as medium-sized. CDR3 nucleotides: TGTGCCAGCAGCCCCGGGGCCAGGCTAGCTAACTATGGCTACACCTTC. Protein sequence: CASSPGARLANYGYTF. This sequence joins TRBV11-3 and TRBJ1-2; possibly TRBD1 for D (5 bases). The germline CDR1 and CDR2 sequences are SGHNT and YENEEA. CDR3 length equals 16 residues. Trimming took off 5 bases at V and 0 bases at J, with 16 bases between the two ends.

The chain recombines TRBV6-8 with TRBJ2-7; 10 bases fit TRBD1. The CDR3 consists of 13 residues. J gave up 5 bases and V 10 bases, and 8 bases lay outside the gene matches. Germline assignment: CDR1 MNHGY and CDR2 SAAAGT. The CDR3 nucleotides read TGTGCCATCGAGTTAGACAGGGGGCACGAGCAGTACTTC. Encoded protein: CAIELDRGHEQYF.

By sample share, this clone is medium-sized. V gene TRBV11-3 combines with J gene TRBJ2-7, with 11 bases matching TRBD1. The CDR3 runs to 14 residues. Germline lookup yields CDR1 SGHNT and CDR2 YENEEA. J gave up 3 bases and V 8 bases, and 6 bases lay outside the gene matches. The CDR3 nucleotides are TGTGCCAGCCGGGGGACAGGGGGGATCTACGAGCAGTACTTC. It codes for CASRGTGGIYEQYF.